The T cell receptor (beta chain) under discussion was sequenced for a study of T cells after yellow fever vaccination. MiXCR, run by TCRdb on the 5' RACE reads, gives a single entry per CDR3 protein. The sample carries about 350,000 distinct CDR3 sequences, 8% to 9.5% recorded once. Study-wide findings and caveats: Reappearance after the booster was seen for most primary-vaccination clones, at 95% to 97% CD4 and 75% to 90% CD8. Abundant clonotypes from the bulk population could have been carried over as contaminants into FACS-sorted repertoires.

This clonotype was seen more than once but under ten times. Its target is not known. The CDR3 length is 13 residues. V lost 8 bases and J lost 3, with 13 bases in between. The germline V gene has CDR1 WSHSY and CDR2 SAAADI. This sequence was found in a man younger than 35 who received the YFV17D yellow fever vaccine. V usage is TRBV10-2 and J usage is TRBJ1-1, with D unclear. The sample consisted of PBMCs, taken more than 35 days after the first yellow fever vaccination. CDR3 DNA sequence: TGCGCCAGCGGGTCCGGGGATTACACTGAAGCTTTCTTT. Amino acids: CASGSGDYTEAFF.